A single count supports the clone carrying this T cell receptor beta chain. What it binds is not known. These data come from a study of cytomegalovirus exposure and HLA in healthy donors. General study points: TCR beta sequences reportedly predicted the HLA-A and HLA-B alleles of most subjects accurately.

There are 16 residues in the CDR3. Germline loops: CDR1 MRHNA, CDR2 SNTAGT. Between the trimmed V and J ends, which lost 3 bases and 1 base, there was a span of 15 bases. With 60 Vbeta and 13 Jbeta primers, the PCR was carried out. Measured with immunoSEQ multiplex PCR; TCRdb has only the in-frame clones, and not every one. The sample has 280,000 or so clones; roughly 89% are singletons. The sequencing sample was made of PBMCs. This sequence was found in a woman under 30 in good health and CMV-seronegative. The gene calls are TRBV6-4 and TRBJ1-1; D uncertain. The CDR3 DNA is TGTGCCAGCAGTGAGTTATTTAATGAGGGGAACACTGAAGCTTTCTTT. It specifies CASSELFNEGNTEAFF.